A selection of T cell receptor beta chains follows, all from one sample in a study of pediatric ulcerative colitis. Here immunoSEQ multiplex PCR was the method, and the copy in TCRdb shows in-frame clones only, minus some. The sample carries roughly 49,000 clones, around 78% recorded once. Sequenced sample: gut tissue. Receptor source: a girl aged 5-17 years with moderate ulcerative colitis. Each CDR3 is given with its conserved first and last residue. The order of the fields is V gene, D gene, clone size, J gene, CDR3 DNA, CDR3 protein. D genes are given only for firm matches. Where a row states a size, it is once, few, many or the class of an expanded clone; other rows omit it.

TRBV2,-,few,TRBJ1-5,TGTGCCAGCCGGGGTGGTGTTAGCAATCAGCCCCAGCATTTT,CASRGGVSNQPQHF
TRBV2,TRBD2,-,TRBJ2-2,TGTGCCAGCACTACCGCACTAGCGGGGAACGGGGAGCTGTTTTTT,CASTTALAGNGELFF
TRBV19,-,-,TRBJ2-1,TGTGCCAGTAGTATCTTCTCGAGTAATGAGCAGTTCTTC,CASSIFSSNEQFF
TRBV6-5,-,-,TRBJ2-7,TGTGCCAGCAGGCCCGAGGGGGTGGGGGAGCAGTACTTC,CASRPEGVGEQYF
TRBV29-1,TRBD2,-,TRBJ2-7,TGCAGCGTCGAGACTAGCGGGAGCAGTTACGAGCAGTACTTC,CSVETSGSSYEQYF
TRBV5-4,-,-,TRBJ2-7,TGTGCCAGCAGCCCCCCGGGGCGCGGATCCTACGAGCAGTACTTC,CASSPPGRGSYEQYF
TRBV30,-,-,TRBJ2-5,TGTGCCTGGAGTCGACGGACAGTACCAGAGACCCAGTACTTC,CAWSRRTVPETQYF
TRBV29-1,TRBD1,-,TRBJ2-2,TGCAGCGTTCAACAGGGGCGCGGGGAGCTGTTTTTT,CSVQQGRGELFF
TRBV7-9,-,-,TRBJ1-4,TGTGCCAGCAGCTTAGTGAACGCGGGCTCCTGGAGGAATGAAAAACTGTTTTTT,CASSLVNAGSWRNEKLFF
TRBV28,-,-,TRBJ2-1,TGTGCCAGCAGGCCCTCGACAGCCAACAATGAGCAGTTCTTC,CASRPSTANNEQFF
TRBV29-1,-,few,TRBJ1-1,TGCAGCGCCCCAGGGAACACTGAAGCTTTCTTT,CSAPGNTEAFF
TRBV29-1,-,-,TRBJ1-2,TGCAGCGTTGAGGGGACTTATGGGGGCTACACCTTC,CSVEGTYGGYTF
TRBV19,TRBD2,once,TRBJ2-7,TGTGCCAGTAGTCCGACTAGCGGCTACGAGCAGTACTTC,CASSPTSGYEQYF
TRBV19,-,-,TRBJ2-5,TGTGCCAGTAGTGCACGGTGGGAAGAGACCCAGTACTTC,CASSARWEETQYF
TRBV28,-,-,TRBJ2-7,TGTGCCAGCAGTCGGCTTGACGAGCAGTACTTC,CASSRLDEQYF
TRBV11-3,-,-,TRBJ1-1,TGTGCCAGCAGCTTTGGCCCTAACACTGAAGCTTTCTTT,CASSFGPNTEAFF
TRBV18,-,-,TRBJ2-1,TGTGCCAGCTCAGATTCAGGGGACATTTTCAATGAGCAGTTCTTC,CASSDSGDIFNEQFF